The entry below gives a single TCR beta chain sequence along with its context. As handled by the study authors: Reference gene primer amplification yielded estimated nucleated cell counts. The table came from immunoSEQ multiplex PCR; TCRdb's copy has only in-frame clones and leaves some out. Clone size and V and J calls were adopted from that table, with D and trimming inferred from the DNA. The sample has 140,000 or so clones, over 85% seen once. The sample comes from a study of blood T cell repertoires in COVID-19. Study context: Collection of acute and convalescent COVID-19 samples took place in the United States, Italy and Spain. Nucleic acid was either cDNA or gDNA, and it came from T cells, B-cell-depleted T cells, or PBMCs.

This receptor was obtained from a human donor in a cohort sampled during active COVID-19. Sequencing used peripheral blood.

The CDR3 sequence is CASSLNLALEEAFF. In nucleotides, the CDR3 is TGCGCCAGCAGCTTGAATCTGGCCCTAGAGGAAGCTTTCTTT. The rearrangement uses TRBV5-1 and TRBJ1-1; D is undetermined. Germline V gene sequence: CDR1 SGHRS, CDR2 YFSETQ. The CDR3 has 14 amino acids. Trimming left V 1 base short and J 8 bases short, with 15 bases between.